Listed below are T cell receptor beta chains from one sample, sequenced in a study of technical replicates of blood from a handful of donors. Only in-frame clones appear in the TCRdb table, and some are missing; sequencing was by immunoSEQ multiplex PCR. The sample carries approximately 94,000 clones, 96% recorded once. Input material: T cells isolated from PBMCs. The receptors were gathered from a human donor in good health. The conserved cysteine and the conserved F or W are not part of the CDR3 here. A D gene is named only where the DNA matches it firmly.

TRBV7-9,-,ASSSGAVSYEQY
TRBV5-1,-,ASSLAYNEQF
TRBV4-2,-,ASSQDRGLYHYEQY
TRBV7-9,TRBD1,ASSFDGTGHTGELF
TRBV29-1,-,SVETTGYEQY
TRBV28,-,ASSGGSAYEQY
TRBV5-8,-,ASSPKDSPGYGYT
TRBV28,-,ASYSFGNTIY
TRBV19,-,ASKAVPSTDTQY
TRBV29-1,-,SVSVSYEQY
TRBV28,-,ASSPGESLAKNIQY
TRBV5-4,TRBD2,ASSPGTSGSDTQY
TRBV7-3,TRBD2,ASRAAGLAGGSYEQY
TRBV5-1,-,ASRVTGSTDTQY
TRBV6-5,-,ASSSLAVQETQY
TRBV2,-,ASSAYREGEKLF
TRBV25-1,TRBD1,ASSLDDRATGELF
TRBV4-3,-,ASSHYRDIPEKLF
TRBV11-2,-,ASSLGKYEQY
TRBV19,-,ASEKSTEAF
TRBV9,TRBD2,ASTVTSSGADTQY
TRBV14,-,ASSQGRDKGPSGGYEQY
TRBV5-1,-,ASSYVGDTEAF
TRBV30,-,AWSVRQNYGYT
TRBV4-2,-,ASSQGEPSGEQY
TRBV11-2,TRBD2,ASSWGTSSYNEQF
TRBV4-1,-,ASRQTYERVAGELF
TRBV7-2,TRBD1,ASSPRTGNQPQH
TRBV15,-,ATSEGADYGYT
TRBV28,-,ATNQGGSYEQY
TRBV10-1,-,ASSEGRGAYEQY
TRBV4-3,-,ASSQEFPGANTGELF
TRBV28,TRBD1,ASSFSGTGNYGYT
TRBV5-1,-,ASSSGQIVAEAF
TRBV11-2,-,ASSYGNQETQY
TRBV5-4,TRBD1,ASGTGDYEQY
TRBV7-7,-,ASSLLRHDEQF
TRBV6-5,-,ASSYGAESNQPQH
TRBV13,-,ASSLALWGTLNTEAF
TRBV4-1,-,ASSPWTVREEYNEQF
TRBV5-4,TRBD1,ASSWDSLYEQY
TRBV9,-,ASSARADTQY